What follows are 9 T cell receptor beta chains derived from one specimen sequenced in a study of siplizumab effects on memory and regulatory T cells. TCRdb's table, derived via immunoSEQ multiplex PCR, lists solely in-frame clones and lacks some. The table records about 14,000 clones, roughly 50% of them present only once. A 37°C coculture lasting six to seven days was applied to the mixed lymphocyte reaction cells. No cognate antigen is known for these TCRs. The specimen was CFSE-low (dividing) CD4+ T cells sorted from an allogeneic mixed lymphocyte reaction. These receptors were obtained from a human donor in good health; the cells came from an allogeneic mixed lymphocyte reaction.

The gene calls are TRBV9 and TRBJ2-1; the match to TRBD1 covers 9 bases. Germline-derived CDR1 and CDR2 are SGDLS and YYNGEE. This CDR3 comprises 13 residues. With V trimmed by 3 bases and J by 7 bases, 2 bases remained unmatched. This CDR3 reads CASSADRGNEQFF. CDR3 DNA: TGTGCCAGCAGCGCGGACAGGGGTAATGAGCAGTTCTTC.

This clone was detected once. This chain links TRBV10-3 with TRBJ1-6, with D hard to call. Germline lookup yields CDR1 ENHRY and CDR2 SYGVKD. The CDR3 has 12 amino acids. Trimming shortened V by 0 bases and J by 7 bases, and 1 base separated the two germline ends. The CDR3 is CAISESNSPLHF. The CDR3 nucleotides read TGTGCCATCAGTGAGTCGAATTCACCCCTCCACTTT.

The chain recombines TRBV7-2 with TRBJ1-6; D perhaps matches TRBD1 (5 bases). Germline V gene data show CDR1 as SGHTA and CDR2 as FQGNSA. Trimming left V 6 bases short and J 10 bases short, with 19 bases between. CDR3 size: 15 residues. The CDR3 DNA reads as TGTGCCAGCAGGGGGGACGGCCGGTCTACCTCACCCCTCCACTTT. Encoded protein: CASRGDGRSTSPLHF.

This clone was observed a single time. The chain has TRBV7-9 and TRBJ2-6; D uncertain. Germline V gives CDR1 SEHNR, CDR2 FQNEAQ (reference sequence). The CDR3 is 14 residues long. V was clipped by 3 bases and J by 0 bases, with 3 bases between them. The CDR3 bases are TGTGCCAGCAGCTTGAACTCTGGGGCCAACGTCCTGACTTTC. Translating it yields CASSLNSGANVLTF.

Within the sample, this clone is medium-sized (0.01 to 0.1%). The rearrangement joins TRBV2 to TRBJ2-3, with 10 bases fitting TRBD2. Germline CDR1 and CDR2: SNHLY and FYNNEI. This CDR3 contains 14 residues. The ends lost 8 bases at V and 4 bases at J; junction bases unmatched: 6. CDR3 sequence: CASRKREGPDTQYF. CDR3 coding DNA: TGTGCCAGCCGTAAGCGGGAGGGCCCAGATACGCAGTATTTT.

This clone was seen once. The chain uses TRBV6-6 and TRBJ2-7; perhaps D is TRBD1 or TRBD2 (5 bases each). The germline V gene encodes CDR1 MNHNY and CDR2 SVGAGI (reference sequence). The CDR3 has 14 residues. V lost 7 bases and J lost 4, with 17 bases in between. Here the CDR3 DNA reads TGTGCCAGCACAACTCCGGCAGGGAGTTACGAGCAGTACTTC. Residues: CASTTPAGSYEQYF.

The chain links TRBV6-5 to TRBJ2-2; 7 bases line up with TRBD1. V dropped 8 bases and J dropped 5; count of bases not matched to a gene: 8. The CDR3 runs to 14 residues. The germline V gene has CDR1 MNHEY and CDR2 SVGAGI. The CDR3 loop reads CASRFTGVTGELFF. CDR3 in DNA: TGTGCCAGCCGCTTCACAGGGGTAACCGGGGAGCTGTTTTTT.

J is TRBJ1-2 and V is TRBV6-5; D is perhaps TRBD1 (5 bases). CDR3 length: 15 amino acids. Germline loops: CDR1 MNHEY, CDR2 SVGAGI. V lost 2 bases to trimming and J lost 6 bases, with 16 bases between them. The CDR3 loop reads CASSYPGTGINGYTF. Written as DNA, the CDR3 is TGTGCCAGCAGTTACCCCGGGACCGGCATAAATGGCTACACCTTC.

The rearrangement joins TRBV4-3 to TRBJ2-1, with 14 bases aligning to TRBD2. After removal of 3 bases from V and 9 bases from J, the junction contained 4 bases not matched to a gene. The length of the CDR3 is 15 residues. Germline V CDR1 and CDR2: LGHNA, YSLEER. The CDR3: CASSQGLAGAREQFF. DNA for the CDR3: TGCGCCAGCAGCCAGGGACTAGCGGGAGCCCGTGAGCAGTTCTTC.